The rows below give T cell receptor beta chains drawn from one sample of a study of neurological immune-mediated disorders. TCRdb called the 5' RACE reads again in MiXCR, with one record for every CDR3 protein. The sample records about 55,000 distinct CDR3 sequences, about 4% being singletons. What was sequenced was PBMCs. Receptors were obtained from a man in his forties or fifties with multiple sclerosis. CDR3s include the opening cysteine and the closing phenylalanine or tryptophan. Each record gives: D gene, J gene, clone size, V gene, CDR3 protein, CDR3 DNA. The D gene is left open where the match is weak. Clone size appears in some rows only: once, few, many, or a class for an expanded clone.

D gene: .
J gene: TRBJ1-6
clone size: many
V gene: TRBV19
CDR3 protein: CASSLKTGSPLHF
CDR3 DNA: TGTGCCAGTAGTCTGAAAACCGGCTCACCCCTCCACTTT

D gene: .
J gene: TRBJ2-3
clone size: many
V gene: TRBV24-1
CDR3 protein: CATRRADTQYF
CDR3 DNA: TGTGCCACCAGGCGGGCAGATACGCAGTATTTT

D gene: .
J gene: TRBJ2-7
clone size: many
V gene: TRBV5-1
CDR3 protein: CASSLEGTEYEQYF
CDR3 DNA: TGCGCCAGCAGCTTGGAGGGGACGGAATACGAGCAGTACTTC

D gene: .
J gene: TRBJ2-7
clone size: many
V gene: TRBV29-1
CDR3 protein: CSVRDGKASEQYF
CDR3 DNA: TGCAGCGTGAGGGACGGGAAAGCTTCCGAGCAGTACTTC

D gene: TRBD2
J gene: TRBJ2-7
clone size: many
V gene: TRBV10-3
CDR3 protein: CAINPSGTQEQYF
CDR3 DNA: TGTGCCATCAATCCTAGCGGGACCCAAGAGCAGTACTTC

D gene: .
J gene: TRBJ1-5
clone size: .
V gene: TRBV24-1
CDR3 protein: CATSDTTDSNQPQNF
CDR3 DNA: TGTGCCACCAGTGATACGACAGATAGCAATCAGCCCCAGAATTTT

D gene: TRBD2
J gene: TRBJ2-1
clone size: few
V gene: TRBV5-6
CDR3 protein: CASSGWGGGLHNEQFF
CDR3 DNA: TGTGCCAGCAGCGGTTGGGGGGGAGGACTACACAATGAGCAGTTCTTC

D gene: .
J gene: TRBJ1-2
clone size: many
V gene: TRBV9
CDR3 protein: CASSPRGLESGYGYTF
CDR3 DNA: TGTGCCAGCAGCCCCCGGGGCCTAGAGTCCGGGTATGGCTACACCTTC

D gene: .
J gene: TRBJ1-6
clone size: many
V gene: TRBV3-1
CDR3 protein: CASSTGRGHNSPLHF
CDR3 DNA: TGTGCCAGCAGCACCGGCCGGGGTCACAATTCACCCCTCCACTTT

D gene: .
J gene: TRBJ2-1
clone size: many
V gene: TRBV3-1
CDR3 protein: CASSPRTTYNEQFF
CDR3 DNA: TGTGCCAGCAGCCCACGAACCACCTACAATGAGCAGTTCTTC

D gene: TRBD1
J gene: TRBJ2-7
clone size: .
V gene: TRBV29-1
CDR3 protein: CSVNHRQGNEQYF
CDR3 DNA: TGCAGCGTTAATCATAGACAGGGGAACGAGCAGTACTTC

D gene: .
J gene: TRBJ2-2
clone size: .
V gene: TRBV2
CDR3 protein: CTSRPGSSTGELFF
CDR3 DNA: TGTACCAGCAGGCCTGGGTCGAGCACCGGGGAGCTGTTTTTT

D gene: .
J gene: TRBJ2-7
clone size: many
V gene: TRBV6-5
CDR3 protein: CASSYTGESSYEQYF
CDR3 DNA: TGTGCCAGCAGTTACACTGGGGAGTCCTCCTACGAGCAGTACTTC

D gene: .
J gene: TRBJ1-1
clone size: many
V gene: TRBV2
CDR3 protein: CASRGHTEAFF
CDR3 DNA: TGTGCCAGCAGAGGACACACTGAAGCTTTCTTT

D gene: TRBD1
J gene: TRBJ2-4
clone size: many
V gene: TRBV4-2
CDR3 protein: CASSHRDRGLWVQYF
CDR3 DNA: TGTGCCAGCAGCCACCGGGACAGGGGTTTATGGGTTCAGTACTTC

D gene: .
J gene: TRBJ2-7
clone size: .
V gene: TRBV20-1
CDR3 protein: CSARDSGYQAYEQYF
CDR3 DNA: TGCAGTGCTAGAGATTCAGGTTATCAGGCCTACGAGCAGTACTTC

D gene: TRBD1
J gene: TRBJ2-7
clone size: many
V gene: TRBV5-6
CDR3 protein: CASSLGQGDEQYF
CDR3 DNA: TGTGCCAGCAGCTTGGGACAGGGCGACGAGCAGTACTTC

D gene: .
J gene: TRBJ1-3
clone size: many
V gene: TRBV29-1
CDR3 protein: CSVLDLANTIYF
CDR3 DNA: TGCAGCGTTCTGGACTTAGCGAACACCATATATTTT

D gene: TRBD2
J gene: TRBJ2-4
clone size: few
V gene: TRBV20-1
CDR3 protein: CSARGGGKIQYF
CDR3 DNA: TGCAGTGCTAGAGGCGGGGGGAAAATTCAGTACTTC

D gene: TRBD2
J gene: TRBJ2-1
clone size: many
V gene: TRBV6-5
CDR3 protein: CASNVLSGGGSYNEQFF
CDR3 DNA: TGTGCCAGCAATGTTCTATCCGGCGGGGGGTCCTACAATGAGCAGTTCTTC

D gene: .
J gene: TRBJ1-1
clone size: many
V gene: TRBV10-3
CDR3 protein: CAITQTGQADTEAFF
CDR3 DNA: TGTGCCATCACTCAGACAGGCCAGGCGGACACTGAAGCTTTCTTT

D gene: TRBD2
J gene: TRBJ2-5
clone size: many
V gene: TRBV4-1
CDR3 protein: CASSPAGLQETQYF
CDR3 DNA: TGCGCCAGCAGCCCAGCGGGGCTCCAAGAGACCCAGTACTTC

D gene: .
J gene: TRBJ1-6
clone size: many
V gene: TRBV3-1
CDR3 protein: CASSQDVDVYSPLHF
CDR3 DNA: TGTGCCAGCAGCCAAGATGTGGATGTATATTCACCCCTCCACTTT

D gene: TRBD2
J gene: TRBJ2-1
clone size: many
V gene: TRBV4-1
CDR3 protein: CASSQDRRLAGGNEQFF
CDR3 DNA: TGCGCCAGCAGCCAAGATCGACGACTAGCGGGAGGGAATGAGCAGTTCTTC

D gene: .
J gene: TRBJ1-3
clone size: few
V gene: TRBV29-1
CDR3 protein: CSVDDRTSGNTIYF
CDR3 DNA: TGCAGCGTTGACGACAGAACCTCTGGAAACACCATATATTTT

D gene: TRBD1
J gene: TRBJ2-3
clone size: many
V gene: TRBV30
CDR3 protein: CAWSVRDRGRSDTQYF
CDR3 DNA: TGTGCCTGGAGTGTACGGGACAGGGGGCGCTCAGATACGCAGTATTTT

D gene: .
J gene: TRBJ1-2
clone size: many
V gene: TRBV5-1
CDR3 protein: CASSLDGGSPYGYTF
CDR3 DNA: TGCGCCAGCAGCTTGGATGGGGGAAGTCCCTATGGCTACACCTTC

D gene: .
J gene: TRBJ1-5
clone size: .
V gene: TRBV5-1
CDR3 protein: CASSPGPNNQPQNF
CDR3 DNA: TGCGCCAGCAGCCCGGGACCGAACAATCAGCCCCAGAATTTT

D gene: .
J gene: TRBJ2-1
clone size: many
V gene: TRBV10-3
CDR3 protein: CAISVTGSGSYNEQFF
CDR3 DNA: TGTGCCATCAGCGTTACGGGGTCGGGCTCCTACAATGAGCAGTTCTTC

D gene: TRBD2
J gene: TRBJ2-7
clone size: many
V gene: TRBV7-9
CDR3 protein: CASSLGGRFNEQYF
CDR3 DNA: TGTGCCAGCAGCTTAGGCGGGAGGTTCAACGAGCAGTACTTC

D gene: .
J gene: TRBJ2-5
clone size: few
V gene: TRBV18
CDR3 protein: CASSPGGFSLETQYF
CDR3 DNA: TGTGCCAGCTCACCGGGGGGCTTCAGTTTGGAGACCCAGTACTTC

D gene: .
J gene: TRBJ2-1
clone size: many
V gene: TRBV7-3
CDR3 protein: CASSQPGADEQFF
CDR3 DNA: TGTGCCAGCAGCCAACCGGGGGCTGATGAGCAGTTCTTC

D gene: TRBD1
J gene: TRBJ1-2
clone size: many
V gene: TRBV4-1
CDR3 protein: CASSHLQTGNYGYTF
CDR3 DNA: TGCGCCAGCAGCCACCTACAGACAGGGAACTATGGCTACACCTTC

D gene: .
J gene: TRBJ2-5
clone size: many
V gene: TRBV7-8
CDR3 protein: CASSQTSQETQYF
CDR3 DNA: TGTGCCAGCAGCCAGACTTCTCAAGAGACCCAGTACTTC

D gene: TRBD1
J gene: TRBJ2-2
clone size: .
V gene: TRBV6-4
CDR3 protein: CASSDSDRGGELFF
CDR3 DNA: TGTGCCAGCAGTGACTCCGACAGGGGGGGGGAGCTGTTTTTT

D gene: .
J gene: TRBJ2-1
clone size: many
V gene: TRBV29-1
CDR3 protein: CSVERQSDEQFF
CDR3 DNA: TGCAGCGTAGAGAGACAGTCGGATGAGCAGTTCTTC

D gene: .
J gene: TRBJ1-2
clone size: many
V gene: TRBV1
CDR3 protein: CTSSQDAPVNYGYTF
CDR3 DNA: TGCACCAGCAGCCAAGACGCCCCAGTAAACTATGGCTACACCTTC

D gene: .
J gene: TRBJ2-5
clone size: many
V gene: TRBV25-1
CDR3 protein: CASSLGRGRETQYF
CDR3 DNA: TGTGCCAGCAGTTTGGGCCGCGGAAGGGAGACCCAGTACTTC

D gene: TRBD2
J gene: TRBJ2-5
clone size: many
V gene: TRBV12-3/TRBV12-4
CDR3 protein: CASTVRTSGGGETQYF
CDR3 DNA: TGTGCCAGCACCGTAAGGACTAGCGGGGGGGGAGAGACCCAGTACTTC

D gene: .
J gene: TRBJ2-1
clone size: many
V gene: TRBV7-3
CDR3 protein: CASSLSSSYNEQFF
CDR3 DNA: TGTGCCAGCAGCTTATCCAGCTCCTACAATGAGCAGTTCTTC

D gene: .
J gene: TRBJ2-7
clone size: many
V gene: TRBV7-2
CDR3 protein: CASSLEAGYEQYF
CDR3 DNA: TGTGCCAGCAGCTTAGAAGCAGGCTACGAGCAGTACTTC

D gene: .
J gene: TRBJ2-2
clone size: many
V gene: TRBV20-1
CDR3 protein: CSARDSANTGELFF
CDR3 DNA: TGCAGTGCTAGGGACTCCGCGAACACCGGGGAGCTGTTTTTT

D gene: TRBD2
J gene: TRBJ2-1
clone size: many
V gene: TRBV7-3
CDR3 protein: CASSSESGAGASEQFF
CDR3 DNA: TGTGCCAGCAGCTCCGAAAGTGGAGCGGGAGCTTCTGAGCAGTTCTTC

D gene: .
J gene: TRBJ2-7
clone size: many
V gene: TRBV4-1
CDR3 protein: CASSPLARYFYEQYF
CDR3 DNA: TGCGCCAGCAGCCCCCTGGCAAGATATTTCTACGAGCAGTACTTC

D gene: .
J gene: TRBJ2-7
clone size: many
V gene: TRBV4-1
CDR3 protein: CASSQGRGLSYEQYF
CDR3 DNA: TGCGCCAGCAGCCAAGGGCGAGGGCTCTCCTACGAGCAGTACTTC

D gene: .
J gene: TRBJ2-3
clone size: many
V gene: TRBV24-1
CDR3 protein: CATSDRGTATFADTQYF
CDR3 DNA: TGTGCCACCAGTGACCGCGGGACAGCAACATTCGCAGATACGCAGTATTTT

D gene: TRBD2
J gene: TRBJ2-5
clone size: many
V gene: TRBV5-1
CDR3 protein: CASSLAAGDSLETQYF
CDR3 DNA: TGCGCCAGCAGCTTGGCGGCGGGGGACTCTCTGGAGACCCAGTACTTC

D gene: .
J gene: TRBJ2-1
clone size: many
V gene: TRBV7-2
CDR3 protein: CASSWGPGEGINEQFF
CDR3 DNA: TGTGCCAGCAGCTGGGGGCCGGGAGAGGGAATCAATGAGCAGTTCTTC

D gene: .
J gene: TRBJ2-7
clone size: .
V gene: TRBV5-1
CDR3 protein: CASSLATRGSTYEQYF
CDR3 DNA: TGCGCCAGCAGCTTGGCTACACGGGGGTCCACCTACGAGCAGTACTTC

D gene: TRBD2
J gene: TRBJ2-7
clone size: many
V gene: TRBV12-3/TRBV12-4
CDR3 protein: CASTLSGRAAYEQYF
CDR3 DNA: TGTGCCAGCACCCTTAGCGGGAGGGCCGCCTACGAGCAGTACTTC

D gene: .
J gene: TRBJ2-2
clone size: .
V gene: TRBV20-1
CDR3 protein: CSARYLTAAGELFF
CDR3 DNA: TGCAGTGCTAGGTATCTCACGGCGGCCGGGGAGCTGTTTTTT

D gene: .
J gene: TRBJ2-7
clone size: few
V gene: TRBV5-1
CDR3 protein: CASSFDSRGSSSEQYF
CDR3 DNA: TGCGCCAGCAGCTTTGACAGCCGGGGCTCTTCTAGTGAGCAGTACTTC

D gene: .
J gene: TRBJ2-7
clone size: few
V gene: TRBV20-1
CDR3 protein: CSATPWDNYEQYF
CDR3 DNA: TGCAGTGCGACCCCGTGGGATAACTACGAGCAGTACTTC

D gene: TRBD2
J gene: TRBJ2-5
clone size: .
V gene: TRBV19
CDR3 protein: CASSISGRETQYF
CDR3 DNA: TGTGCCAGTAGTATCAGCGGGAGAGAGACCCAGTACTTC